This T cell receptor beta chain originates from a study of blood T cell repertoires in COVID-19. Study information: Sites in the United States, Italy and Spain provided acute and convalescent COVID-19 samples.

Authors' data handling: Using reference gene primer amplification, nucleated cell counts were estimated. The table came from immunoSEQ multiplex PCR; TCRdb's copy has only in-frame clones and leaves some out. V and J calls and clone size come straight from that table; D and trimming were deduced from the DNA. The table shows approximately 300,000 clones, with 80% to 95% occurring only once. Those enrolled in Seattle joined during active infection and were followed longitudinally afterward. CDR1 SEHNR and CDR2 FQNEAQ come from the germline V gene (reference sequence). V lost 0 bases, J lost 5 bases, and 13 bases lay in between. This CDR3 spans 15 amino acids.

Sequences were obtained from peripheral blood. The chain joins TRBV7-9 to TRBJ2-5; D may be TRBD2 (6 bases). This sequence was found in a woman aged 25 to 39 with COVID-19, enrolled during active disease. The CDR3 nucleotides read TGTGCCAGCAGCTTAGCGGCGGGGAAGGACGAGACCCAGTACTTC. It specifies CASSLAAGKDETQYF.